This T cell receptor (beta chain) originates from a study of cytomegalovirus exposure and HLA in healthy donors. Study-wide results and limits: CMV serostatus was the only recorded immune exposure for donors.

Details on this clone: The antigen is undetermined.

The PCR used 60 Vbeta and 13 Jbeta primers. Sequenced by immunoSEQ multiplex PCR; TCRdb stores in-frame clones only, minus some. The data show almost 80,000 clones, with under 80% seen just once and around 7% held by the top ten. This CDR3 is 16 amino acids long. The V and J ends lost 5 bases and 2 bases, in that order; junction bases with no gene match: 7. Germline lookup yields CDR1 MNHEY and CDR2 SMNVEV (reference sequence). The V call is TRBV27, the J call TRBJ2-7; 12 nucleotides line up with TRBD2. This receptor was obtained from a woman aged 45-65 years in good health and CMV-seropositive. The source material was PBMCs. CDR3 DNA: TGTGCCAGCAGTCCCAGGACTAGCGGGGTCCCCTACGAGCAGTACGTC. It translates to CASSPRTSGVPYEQYV.